Sequencing of this T cell receptor beta chain was carried out in a study of blood T cells in healthy people across ages. About the study: About one barcoded beta molecule per two T cells came from capture by template switching.

Germline V gene data show CDR1 as MNHEY and CDR2 as SVGAGI. The CDR3 is 14 amino acids. With a J-beta primer mix and a sample-barcoded 5' primer, a second PCR ran about 6 to 11 cycles. TCRdb recomputed calls from the 5' RACE reads with MiXCR, one row per CDR3 protein. The sample lists more than 650,000 distinct CDR3 sequences; roughly 24% were seen once. Isolation yielded PBMCs, at least 6 million per sample, in every case. Comment on this clonotype: At one of its ends the junction is not consistent with the germline gene, which may arise from a read error.

The sample also formed part of further work on T cells of mothers and their children. That study adds: Five to seven children, together with their three healthy Caucasian mothers, made up the donors.

V usage is TRBV6-5 and J usage is TRBJ2-7; tentative D call: TRBD1 (6 bases). This TCR was sampled from a boy younger than 18 in good health. The material sequenced was blood. The chain's CDR3 is CASSQKGQSYEQYF. CDR3 DNA: TGTGCCAGCAGTCAGAAGGGACAATCCTACGAGCAGTACTTT.